This T cell receptor (beta chain) was obtained from a study of blood T cell repertoires in COVID-19. This clone appeared a few times. The V end was cut by 7 bases, the J end by 0 bases, with 6 bases between. Germline V CDR1 and CDR2: MNHEY, SVGAGI. This CDR3 comprises 12 residues. In the authors' workflow: Cell counts per sample came from amplifying reference gene primers. Sequencing was performed with immunoSEQ multiplex PCR; in TCRdb, only in-frame clones are kept and a portion is missing. V and J calls plus clone size are reproduced from that table; the DNA served to infer D and trimming. The sample carries about 220,000 clones, around three quarters recorded once.

Sequences were obtained from peripheral blood. The rearrangement uses TRBV6-5 and TRBJ1-2; D call uncertain. This clonotype was sampled from a woman aged 65 to 85 with acute or convalescent COVID-19. The DNA for the CDR3 is TGTGCCAGCAAAGAGGCTAACTATGGCTACACCTTC. Amino acid sequence: CASKEANYGYTF.